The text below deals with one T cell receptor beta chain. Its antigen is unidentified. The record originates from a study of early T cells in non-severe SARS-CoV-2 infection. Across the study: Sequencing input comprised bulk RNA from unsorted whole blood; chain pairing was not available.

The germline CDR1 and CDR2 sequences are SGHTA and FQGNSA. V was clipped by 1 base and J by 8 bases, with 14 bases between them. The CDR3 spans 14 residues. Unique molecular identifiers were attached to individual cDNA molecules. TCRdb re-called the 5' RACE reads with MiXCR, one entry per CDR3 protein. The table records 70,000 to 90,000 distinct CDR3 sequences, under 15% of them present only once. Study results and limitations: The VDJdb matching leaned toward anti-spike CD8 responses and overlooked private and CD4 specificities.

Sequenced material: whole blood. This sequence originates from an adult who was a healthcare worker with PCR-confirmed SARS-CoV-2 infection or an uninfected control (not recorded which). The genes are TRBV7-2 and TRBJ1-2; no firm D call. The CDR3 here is CASSLGSILAGYTF. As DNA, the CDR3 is TGTGCCAGCAGCTTAGGCTCTATACTTGCAGGCTACACCTTC. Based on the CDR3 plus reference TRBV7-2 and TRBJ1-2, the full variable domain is GAGVSQSPSNKVTEKGKDVELRCDPISGHTALYWYRQSLGQGLEFLIYFQGNSAPDKSGLPSDRFSAERTGGSVSTLTIQRTQQEDSAVYLCASSLGSILAGYTFGSGTRLTVV.